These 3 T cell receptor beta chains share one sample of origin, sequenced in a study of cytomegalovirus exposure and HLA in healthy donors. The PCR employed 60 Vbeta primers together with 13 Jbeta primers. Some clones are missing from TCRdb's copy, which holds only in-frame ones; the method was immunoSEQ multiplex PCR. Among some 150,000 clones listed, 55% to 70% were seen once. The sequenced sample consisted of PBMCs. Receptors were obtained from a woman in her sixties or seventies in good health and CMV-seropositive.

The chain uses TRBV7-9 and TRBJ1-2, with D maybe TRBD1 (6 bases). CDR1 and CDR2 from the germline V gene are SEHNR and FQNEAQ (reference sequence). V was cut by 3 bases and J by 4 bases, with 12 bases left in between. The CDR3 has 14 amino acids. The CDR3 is CASSFPGQLYGYTF. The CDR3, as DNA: TGTGCCAGCAGCTTCCCTGGACAGCTCTATGGCTACACCTTC. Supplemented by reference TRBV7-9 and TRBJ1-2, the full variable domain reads DTGVSQNPRHKITKRGQNVTFRCDPISEHNRLYWYRQTLGQGPEFLTYFQNEAQLEKSRLLSDRFSAERPKGSFSTLEIQRTEQGDSAMYLCASSFPGQLYGYTFGSGTRLTVV.

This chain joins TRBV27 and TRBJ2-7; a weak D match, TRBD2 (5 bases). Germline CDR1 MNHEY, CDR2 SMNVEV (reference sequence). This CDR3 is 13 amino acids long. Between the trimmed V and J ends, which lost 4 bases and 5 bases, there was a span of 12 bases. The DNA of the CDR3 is TGTGCCAGCAGTTCGGCCGGGAATAACGAGCAGTACTTC. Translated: CASSSAGNNEQYF.

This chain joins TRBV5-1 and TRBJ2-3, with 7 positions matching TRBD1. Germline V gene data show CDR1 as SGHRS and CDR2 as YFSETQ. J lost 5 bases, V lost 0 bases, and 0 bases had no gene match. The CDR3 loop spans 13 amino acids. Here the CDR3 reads CASSLDRGDTQYF. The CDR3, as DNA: TGCGCCAGCAGCTTGGACAGGGGAGATACGCAGTATTTT. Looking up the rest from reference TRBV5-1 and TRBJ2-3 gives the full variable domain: KAGVTQTPRYLIKTRGQQVTLSCSPISGHRSVSWYQQTPGQGLQFLFEYFSETQRNKGNFPGRFSGRQFSNSRSEMNVSTLELGDSALYLCASSLDRGDTQYFGPGTRLTVL.